This is a list of T cell receptor beta chains from one sample in a study of beta chain features in type 1 diabetes. The assay was immunoSEQ multiplex PCR, and TCRdb's table has in-frame clones only and misses some. The table records 250,000 to 350,000 clones, 14% of them present only once. Sequencing was done on a sample of naive CD4+ T cells from blood. Source of these receptors: a man younger than 40 with type 1 diabetes. Each CDR3 is given with its conserved first and last residue. D genes are given only for firm matches. The size entry is marked missing in some rows and otherwise reads once, few, many or a size class.

>.|TRBJ2-1|.|TRBV27
CASTPSDRYNEQFF
TGTGCCAGCACACCCTCCGACAGGTACAATGAGCAGTTCTTC
>TRBD1|TRBJ2-2|.|TRBV5-1
CASSLSGQGAAQELFF
TGCGCCAGCAGCTTGTCCGGACAGGGGGCGGCCCAGGAGCTGTTTTTT
>TRBD2|TRBJ2-3|.|TRBV9
CASSVGVGLAGGRGTDTQYF
TGTGCCAGCAGCGTAGGAGTCGGGCTAGCGGGAGGAAGAGGCACAGATACGCAGTATTTT
>.|TRBJ2-1|few|TRBV7-9
CASSSKGGGMNEQFF
TGTGCCAGCAGTTCCAAGGGAGGGGGTATGAATGAGCAGTTCTTC
>.|TRBJ1-1|.|TRBV2
CASSERQPQNTEAFF
TGTGCCAGCAGTGAAAGACAGCCTCAGAACACTGAAGCTTTCTTT
>.|TRBJ2-1|.|TRBV28
CASSLWPSEQFF
TGTGCCAGCAGTTTATGGCCTAGTGAGCAGTTCTTC
>TRBD2|TRBJ2-7|few|TRBV11-2
CASSRKTTSWDHEQYF
TGTGCCAGCAGCCGAAAAACGACTAGCTGGGACCACGAGCAGTACTTC
>.|TRBJ2-2|few|TRBV5-1
CASSPDQGTGELFF
TGCGCCAGCAGCCCGGACCAGGGTACCGGGGAGCTGTTTTTT
>TRBD2|TRBJ2-5|few|TRBV27
CASSSFAGGYETQYF
TGTGCCAGCAGTTCGTTTGCGGGAGGGTACGAGACCCAGTACTTC
>.|TRBJ2-5|few|TRBV5-1
CASSLGGPPETQYF
TGCGCCAGCAGCTTGGGAGGTCCGCCGGAGACCCAGTACTTC
>.|TRBJ1-4|few|TRBV2
CASSVSEKLFF
TGTGCCAGCAGTGTCAGTGAAAAACTGTTTTTT
>TRBD1|TRBJ2-3|.|TRBV5-1
CASSLRDRVTDTQYF
TGCGCCAGCAGCTTACGTGACAGGGTAACAGATACGCAGTATTTT
>.|TRBJ1-1|.|TRBV18
CASSPPLTRAFF
TGTGCCAGCTCACCACCTCTTACTCGGGCTTTCTTT
>.|TRBJ2-2|.|TRBV7-3
CASSLRGVSTGELFF
TGTGCCAGCAGCTTAAGGGGGGTGAGCACCGGGGAGCTGTTTTTT
>TRBD1|TRBJ2-1|few|TRBV11-2
CASSLRTGEDEQFF
TGTGCCAGCAGCCTGAGGACAGGGGAGGATGAGCAGTTCTTC
>.|TRBJ1-1|few|TRBV30
CASREPVNTEAFF
TGTGCCTCACGGGAACCGGTGAACACTGAAGCTTTCTTT
>TRBD1|TRBJ1-1|.|TRBV27
CASRRRQGEGNTEAFF
TGTGCCAGCAGACGCCGACAGGGAGAGGGGAACACTGAAGCTTTCTTT
>TRBD2|TRBJ2-5|few|TRBV10-3
CAITSGRGETQYF
TGTGCCATCACAAGCGGGAGGGGGGAGACCCAGTACTTC
>.|TRBJ2-6|.|TRBV7-3
CASSSSTGSPGANVLTF
TGTGCCAGCAGCTCCAGTACAGGGTCCCCTGGGGCCAACGTCCTGACTTTC
>TRBD1|TRBJ1-1|.|TRBV5-1
CASSWDRPNTEAFF
TGCGCCAGCAGCTGGGACAGACCGAACACTGAAGCTTTCTTT
>TRBD2|TRBJ2-7|few|TRBV28
CASSLWGTSGRYEQYF
TGTGCCAGCAGTTTATGGGGGACTAGCGGGAGGTACGAGCAGTACTTC
>.|TRBJ2-1|.|TRBV9
CASSVEFSSYNEQFF
TGTGCCAGCAGCGTAGAGTTTAGCTCCTACAATGAGCAGTTCTTC
>TRBD1|TRBJ2-7|few|TRBV6-4
CASGKDRGGREQYF
TGTGCCAGCGGGAAGGACAGGGGTGGTCGTGAGCAGTACTTC
>TRBD1|TRBJ1-5|few|TRBV7-9
CASSSTGILSQHF
TGTGCCAGCAGCTCGACAGGGATCTTGTCCCAGCATTTT
>TRBD2|TRBJ2-1|.|TRBV7-8
CASSPLAGTTYNEQFF
TGTGCCAGCAGCCCATTAGCGGGGACGACCTACAATGAGCAGTTCTTC
>.|TRBJ1-1|few|TRBV5-4
CASSRTALNTEAFF
TGTGCCAGCAGCAGGACAGCTCTGAACACTGAAGCTTTCTTT
>TRBD2|TRBJ2-1|.|TRBV15
CATSIRTSGSSYNEQFF
TGTGCCACCAGCATACGTACTAGCGGGAGCTCCTACAATGAGCAGTTCTTC
>.|TRBJ2-7|.|TRBV23-1
CASSLVGAEPYEQYF
TGCGCCAGCAGTCTCGTAGGGGCAGAGCCCTACGAGCAGTACTTC
>.|TRBJ2-3|.|TRBV28
CASSLAASTDTQYF
TGTGCCAGCAGTCTAGCTGCTAGCACAGATACGCAGTATTTT
>TRBD2|TRBJ2-5|few|TRBV7-2
CASSLATSGRGETQYF
TGTGCCAGCAGCTTAGCGACTAGCGGGAGGGGAGAGACCCAGTACTTC
>.|TRBJ2-1|.|TRBV7-2
CASFPQLSGYNEQFF
TGTGCCAGCTTTCCCCAGCTATCAGGGTACAATGAGCAGTTCTTC
>.|TRBJ2-2|.|TRBV13
CASKRFANTGELFF
TGTGCCAGCAAGAGGTTCGCGAACACCGGGGAGCTGTTTTTT
>.|TRBJ1-2|few|TRBV7-2
CASSLAQWGYTF
TGTGCCAGCAGCTTAGCCCAGTGGGGCTACACCTTC
>.|TRBJ1-1|few|TRBV19
CASRSREGDWTTAEAFF
TGTGCCAGTAGGAGTAGGGAGGGAGACTGGACTACTGCTGAAGCTTTCTTT
>TRBD2|TRBJ2-1|.|TRBV14
CASSQNSGTEFF
TGTGCCAGCAGCCAAAATAGCGGGACCGAGTTCTTC
>TRBD1|TRBJ1-2|few|TRBV10-3
CAIRDRALGSWGYTF
TGTGCCATCAGGGACAGGGCTCTCGGGAGCTGGGGCTACACCTTC
>TRBD2|TRBJ2-3|.|TRBV4-3
CASSQRTSGRAHTQYF
TGCGCCAGCAGCCAAAGGACTAGCGGGAGGGCCCATACGCAGTATTTT
>.|TRBJ1-1|.|TRBV9
CASSVGATPNTEAFF
TGTGCCAGCAGCGTAGGAGCCACCCCGAACACTGAAGCTTTCTTT
>TRBD2|TRBJ2-2|few|TRBV2
CAILTGGRTGELFF
TGTGCCATTTTAACGGGAGGGAGGACCGGGGAGCTGTTTTTT
>TRBD2|TRBJ2-3|.|TRBV6-1
CASREGTSRDTQYF
TGTGCCAGCAGGGAAGGGACTAGCAGAGATACGCAGTATTTT
>TRBD2|TRBJ2-1|few|TRBV5-1
CASRKGLAVNEQFF
TGCGCCAGCAGAAAGGGACTAGCGGTCAATGAGCAGTTCTTC
>TRBD1|TRBJ2-5|few|TRBV7-9
CASSLVPGGAETQYF
TGTGCCAGCAGCTTAGTCCCAGGGGGCGCGGAGACCCAGTACTTC
>.|TRBJ2-1|few|TRBV19
CASSISSLSSYNEQFF
TGTGCCAGTAGTATAAGTTCCCTGAGCTCCTACAATGAGCAGTTCTTC
>TRBD2|TRBJ2-1|.|TRBV2
CASSVSGRDNEQFF
TGTGCCAGCAGTGTTAGCGGGAGGGACAATGAGCAGTTCTTC
>.|TRBJ2-5|.|TRBV20-1
CSGTRWETQYF
TGCAGTGGAACTAGGTGGGAGACCCAGTACTTC